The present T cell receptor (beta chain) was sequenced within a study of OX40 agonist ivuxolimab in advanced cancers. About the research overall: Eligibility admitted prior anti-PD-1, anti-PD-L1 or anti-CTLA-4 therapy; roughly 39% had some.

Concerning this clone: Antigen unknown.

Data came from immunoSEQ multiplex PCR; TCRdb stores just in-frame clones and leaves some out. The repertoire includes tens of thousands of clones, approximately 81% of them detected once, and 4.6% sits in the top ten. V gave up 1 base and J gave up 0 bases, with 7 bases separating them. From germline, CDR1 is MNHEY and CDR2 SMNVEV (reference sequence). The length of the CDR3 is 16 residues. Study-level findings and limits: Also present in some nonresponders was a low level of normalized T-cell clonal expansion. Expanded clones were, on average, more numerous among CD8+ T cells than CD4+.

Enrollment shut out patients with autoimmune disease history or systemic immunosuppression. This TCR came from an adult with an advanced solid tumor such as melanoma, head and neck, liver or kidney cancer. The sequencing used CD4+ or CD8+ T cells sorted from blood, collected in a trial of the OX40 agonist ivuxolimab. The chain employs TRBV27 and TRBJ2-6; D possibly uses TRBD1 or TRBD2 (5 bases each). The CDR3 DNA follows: TGTGCCAGCAGTTTATGGGGACCCTCTGGGGCCAACGTCCTGACTTTC. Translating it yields CASSLWGPSGANVLTF.